The rows below give T cell receptor beta chains drawn from one sample of a study of OX40 agonist ivuxolimab in advanced cancers. Repertoires were generated with immunoSEQ multiplex PCR, while TCRdb's copy carries only in-frame clones and drops some. The table includes 30,000 to 45,000 clones, around 80% detected once. Here the sequenced sample was CD4+ or CD8+ T cells sorted from blood, taken in a trial of the OX40 agonist ivuxolimab. Receptors originate from an adult with an advanced solid tumor such as melanoma, head and neck, liver or kidney cancer. The CDR3 runs from the conserved cysteine through the conserved F or W. D genes are given only for firm matches. For some rows the clone size is stated as once, few or many, or as a class when expanded; others skip it.

clone size: -; J gene: TRBJ1-5; D gene: -; V gene: TRBV2; CDR3 protein: CASSERFRAPNQPQHF; CDR3 DNA: TGTGCCAGCAGTGAAAGATTTAGGGCCCCCAATCAGCCCCAGCATTTT
clone size: -; J gene: TRBJ2-6; D gene: -; V gene: TRBV9; CDR3 protein: CASSVKATMAGANVLTF; CDR3 DNA: TGTGCCAGCAGCGTAAAAGCGACGATGGCTGGGGCCAACGTCCTGACTTTC
clone size: once; J gene: TRBJ2-5; D gene: TRBD1; V gene: TRBV11-3; CDR3 protein: CASSLAGDSLSGETQYF; CDR3 DNA: TGTGCCAGCAGCTTAGCCGGGGACAGCCTCTCAGGAGAGACCCAGTACTTC
clone size: -; J gene: TRBJ2-4; D gene: -; V gene: TRBV10-1; CDR3 protein: CASSESRGLAKNIQYF; CDR3 DNA: TGCGCCAGCAGTGAGTCGCGGGGCCTAGCCAAAAACATTCAGTACTTC
clone size: -; J gene: TRBJ1-3; D gene: -; V gene: TRBV5-6; CDR3 protein: CASSLVVGTGGNTIYF; CDR3 DNA: TGTGCCAGCAGCTTGGTAGTGGGGACCGGAGGAAACACCATATATTTT
clone size: -; J gene: TRBJ1-4; D gene: -; V gene: TRBV18; CDR3 protein: CASSPQQGTTNEKLFF; CDR3 DNA: TGTGCCAGCTCACCACAACAGGGCACAACTAATGAAAAACTGTTTTTT
clone size: -; J gene: TRBJ1-4; D gene: -; V gene: TRBV7-2; CDR3 protein: CASSLAVDEKLFF; CDR3 DNA: TGTGCCAGCAGCTTAGCGGTTGATGAAAAACTGTTTTTT
clone size: -; J gene: TRBJ2-7; D gene: -; V gene: TRBV7-8; CDR3 protein: CASSSTGGVAGEQYF; CDR3 DNA: TGTGCCAGCAGCTCTACAGGGGGGGTCGCCGGCGAGCAGTACTTC
clone size: -; J gene: TRBJ2-1; D gene: -; V gene: TRBV2; CDR3 protein: CASRSARIGLDNEQFF; CDR3 DNA: TGTGCCAGCAGATCTGCTAGGATCGGCTTGGACAATGAGCAGTTCTTC
clone size: -; J gene: TRBJ1-6; D gene: TRBD1; V gene: TRBV27; CDR3 protein: CASSYRGGSSYNSPLHF; CDR3 DNA: TGTGCCAGCAGTTACCGAGGGGGCAGCTCCTATAATTCACCCCTCCACTTT
clone size: few; J gene: TRBJ2-7; D gene: TRBD1; V gene: TRBV19; CDR3 protein: CASSIQGAYEQYF; CDR3 DNA: TGTGCCAGTAGTATCCAGGGGGCCTACGAGCAGTACTTC
clone size: -; J gene: TRBJ2-5; D gene: TRBD1; V gene: TRBV15; CDR3 protein: CATSRGTTGRETQYF; CDR3 DNA: TGTGCCACCAGCAGAGGTACGACAGGGCGCGAGACCCAGTACTTC
clone size: -; J gene: TRBJ2-3; D gene: -; V gene: TRBV27; CDR3 protein: CASSSGRTRVTDTQYF; CDR3 DNA: TGTGCCAGCAGTTCGGGCCGTACGCGGGTGACAGATACGCAGTATTTT
clone size: -; J gene: TRBJ2-2; D gene: -; V gene: TRBV7-2; CDR3 protein: CASSLEGSSPGELFF; CDR3 DNA: TGTGCCAGCAGCTTAGAGGGTAGTTCCCCCGGGGAGCTGTTTTTT
clone size: -; J gene: TRBJ2-2; D gene: TRBD1; V gene: TRBV6-1; CDR3 protein: CASRPDRSNTGELFF; CDR3 DNA: TGTGCCAGCAGACCGGACAGGTCGAACACCGGGGAGCTGTTTTTT
clone size: -; J gene: TRBJ2-7; D gene: -; V gene: TRBV28; CDR3 protein: CASSFWSRGTPYEQYF; CDR3 DNA: TGTGCCAGCAGTTTTTGGTCCCGGGGCACCCCCTACGAGCAGTACTTC
clone size: -; J gene: TRBJ1-4; D gene: -; V gene: TRBV5-4; CDR3 protein: CASSLSGYEKLFF; CDR3 DNA: TGTGCCAGCAGCCTCAGCGGGTATGAAAAACTGTTTTTT
clone size: -; J gene: TRBJ2-1; D gene: TRBD1; V gene: TRBV5-1; CDR3 protein: CASSPQGASYNEQFF; CDR3 DNA: TGCGCCAGCAGCCCACAGGGGGCGTCCTACAATGAGCAGTTCTTC
clone size: medium-sized; J gene: TRBJ2-7; D gene: TRBD1; V gene: TRBV6-1; CDR3 protein: CASSALGQSTYEQYF; CDR3 DNA: TGTGCCAGCAGTGCCTTGGGACAGTCGACCTACGAGCAGTACTTC
clone size: -; J gene: TRBJ2-7; D gene: TRBD1; V gene: TRBV4-2; CDR3 protein: CASSRQLGQGYEQYF; CDR3 DNA: TGTGCCAGCAGCCGACAGTTGGGACAGGGCTACGAGCAGTACTTC
clone size: -; J gene: TRBJ2-5; D gene: -; V gene: TRBV6-1; CDR3 protein: CASAKGFSETQYF; CDR3 DNA: TGTGCCAGCGCCAAGGGGTTTTCGGAGACCCAGTACTTC
clone size: few; J gene: TRBJ1-6; D gene: -; V gene: TRBV5-6; CDR3 protein: CASSFWGVTNSPLHF; CDR3 DNA: TGTGCCAGCAGCTTCTGGGGCGTGACAAATTCACCCCTCCACTTT
clone size: -; J gene: TRBJ2-2; D gene: -; V gene: TRBV11-2; CDR3 protein: CASGRGLARTGELFF; CDR3 DNA: TGTGCCAGCGGGAGGGGGCTAGCGCGCACCGGGGAGCTGTTTTTT
clone size: once; J gene: TRBJ2-7; D gene: TRBD2; V gene: TRBV6-1; CDR3 protein: CASNRAGGPYEQYF; CDR3 DNA: TGTGCCAGCAACAGAGCGGGGGGGCCCTACGAGCAGTACTTC
clone size: -; J gene: TRBJ1-2; D gene: -; V gene: TRBV15; CDR3 protein: CATSRSTNYGYTF; CDR3 DNA: TGTGCCACCAGCAGATCCACTAACTATGGCTACACCTTC
clone size: -; J gene: TRBJ1-1; D gene: -; V gene: TRBV7-2; CDR3 protein: CASSLVRVGGEAFF; CDR3 DNA: TGTGCCAGCAGCTTAGTCAGGGTTGGGGGTGAAGCTTTCTTT
clone size: -; J gene: TRBJ2-5; D gene: -; V gene: TRBV7-6; CDR3 protein: CASSLGGGETQYF; CDR3 DNA: TGTGCCAGCAGCTTAGGTGGAGGGGAGACCCAGTACTTC